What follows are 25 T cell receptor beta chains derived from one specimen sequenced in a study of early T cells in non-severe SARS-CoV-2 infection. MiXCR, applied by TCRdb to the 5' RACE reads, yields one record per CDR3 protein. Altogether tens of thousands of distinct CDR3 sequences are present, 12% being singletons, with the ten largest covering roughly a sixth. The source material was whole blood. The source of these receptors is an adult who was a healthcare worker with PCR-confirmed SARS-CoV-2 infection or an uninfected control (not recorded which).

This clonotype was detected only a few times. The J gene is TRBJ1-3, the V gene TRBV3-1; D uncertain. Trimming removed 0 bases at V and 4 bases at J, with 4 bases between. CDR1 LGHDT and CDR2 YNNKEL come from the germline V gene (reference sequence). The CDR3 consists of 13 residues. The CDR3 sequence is CASSQEAGNTIYF. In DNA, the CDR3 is TGTGCCAGCAGCCAAGAGGCCGGAAACACCATATATTTT.

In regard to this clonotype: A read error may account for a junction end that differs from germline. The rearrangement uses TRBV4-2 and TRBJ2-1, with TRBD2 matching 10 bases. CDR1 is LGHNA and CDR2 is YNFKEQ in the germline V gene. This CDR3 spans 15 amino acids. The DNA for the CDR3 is TGTGCCAGCAGCCAAGGACTAGCGGGCCGCCGAGGCGCGGTCTTC. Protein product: CASSQGLAGRRGAVF.

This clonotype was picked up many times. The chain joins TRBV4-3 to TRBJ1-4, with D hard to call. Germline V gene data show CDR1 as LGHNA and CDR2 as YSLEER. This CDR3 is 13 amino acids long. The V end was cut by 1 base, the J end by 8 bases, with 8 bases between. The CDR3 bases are TGCGCCAGCAGCCAAGTCCCACCCGAAAAACTGTTTTTT. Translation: CASSQVPPEKLFF.

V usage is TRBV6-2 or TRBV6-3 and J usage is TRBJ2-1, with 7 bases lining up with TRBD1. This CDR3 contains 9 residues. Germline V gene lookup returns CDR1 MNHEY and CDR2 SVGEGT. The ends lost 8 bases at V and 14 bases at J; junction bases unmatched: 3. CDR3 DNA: TGTGCCAGCGGGACAGTAAAGTTCTTC. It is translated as CASGTVKFF.

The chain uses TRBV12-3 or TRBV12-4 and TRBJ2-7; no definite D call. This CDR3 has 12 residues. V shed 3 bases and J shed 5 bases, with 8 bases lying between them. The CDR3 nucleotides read TGTGCCAGCAGTTTGGCGTCAAACGAGCAGTACTTC. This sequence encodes CASSLASNEQYF.

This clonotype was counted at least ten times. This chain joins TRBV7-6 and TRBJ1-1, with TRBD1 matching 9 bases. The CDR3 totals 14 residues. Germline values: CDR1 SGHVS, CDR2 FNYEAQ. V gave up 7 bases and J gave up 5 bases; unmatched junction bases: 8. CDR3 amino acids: CASTLGQGMTEAFF. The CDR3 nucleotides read TGTGCCAGCACCCTGGGACAGGGAATGACTGAAGCTTTCTTT. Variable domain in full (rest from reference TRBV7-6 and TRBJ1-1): GAGVSQSPRYKVTKRGQDVALRCDPISGHVSLYWYRQALGQGPEFLTYFNYEAQQDKSGLPNDRFSAERPEGSISTLTIQRTEQRDSAMYRCASTLGQGMTEAFFGQGTRLTVV.

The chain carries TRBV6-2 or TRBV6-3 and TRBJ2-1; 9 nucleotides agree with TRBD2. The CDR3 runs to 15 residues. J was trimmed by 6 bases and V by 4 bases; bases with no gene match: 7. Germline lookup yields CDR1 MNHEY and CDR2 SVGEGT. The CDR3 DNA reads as TGTGCCAGCAGTTCTAGCGGGACCACAGGCAATGAGCAGTTCTTC. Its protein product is CASSSSGTTGNEQFF.

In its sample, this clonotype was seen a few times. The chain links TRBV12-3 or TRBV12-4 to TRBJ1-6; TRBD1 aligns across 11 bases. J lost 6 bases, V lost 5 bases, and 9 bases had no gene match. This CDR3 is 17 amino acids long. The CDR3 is CASSRRSGTGGNSPLHF. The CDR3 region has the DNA TGTGCCAGCAGTCGTCGATCAGGGACAGGGGGTAATTCACCCCTCCACTTT.

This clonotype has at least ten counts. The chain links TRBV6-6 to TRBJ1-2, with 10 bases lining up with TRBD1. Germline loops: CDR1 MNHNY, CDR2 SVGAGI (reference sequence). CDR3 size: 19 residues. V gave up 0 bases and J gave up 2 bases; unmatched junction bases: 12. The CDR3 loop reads CASSYSLWGQGRSNYGYTF. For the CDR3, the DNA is TGTGCCAGCAGTTACTCCCTCTGGGGACAGGGGAGGTCGAACTATGGCTACACCTTC.

In nucleotides, the CDR3 is TGTGCCAGCAGTTTAATGCAGAGCAACACTGAAGCTTTCTTT. Protein sequence: CASSLMQSNTEAFF. The V and J genes are TRBV12-3 or TRBV12-4 and TRBJ1-1; D unclear. Between the trimmed V and J ends, which lost 2 bases and 2 bases, there was a span of 9 bases. The CDR3 spans 14 residues.

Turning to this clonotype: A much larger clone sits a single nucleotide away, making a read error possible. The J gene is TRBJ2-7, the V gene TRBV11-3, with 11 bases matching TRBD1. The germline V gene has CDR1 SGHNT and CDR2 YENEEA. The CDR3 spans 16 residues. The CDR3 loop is CASSLGGQGASYERYF. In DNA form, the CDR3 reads TGTGCCAGCAGCTTAGGCGGACAGGGGGCTTCCTACGAGCGGTACTTC.

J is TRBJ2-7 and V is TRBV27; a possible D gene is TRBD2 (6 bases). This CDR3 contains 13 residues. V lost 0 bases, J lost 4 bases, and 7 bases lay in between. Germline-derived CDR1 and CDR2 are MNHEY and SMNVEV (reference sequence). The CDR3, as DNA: TGTGCCAGCAGTTTATCGGGGGGATACGAGCAGTACTTC. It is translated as CASSLSGGYEQYF.

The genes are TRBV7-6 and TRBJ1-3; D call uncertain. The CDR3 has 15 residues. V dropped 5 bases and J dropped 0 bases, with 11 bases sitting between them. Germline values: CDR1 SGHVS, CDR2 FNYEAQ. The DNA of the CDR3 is TGTGCCAGCAGCCTTACTTTTAGCTCTGGAAACACCATATATTTT. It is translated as CASSLTFSSGNTIYF.

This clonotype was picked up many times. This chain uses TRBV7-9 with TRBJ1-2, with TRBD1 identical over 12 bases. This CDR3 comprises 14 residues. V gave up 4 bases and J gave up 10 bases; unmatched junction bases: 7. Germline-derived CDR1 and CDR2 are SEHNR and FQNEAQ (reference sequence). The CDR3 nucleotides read TGTGCCAGCAGCTCAACCGGGACAGGGGGCGCCTACACCTTC. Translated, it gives CASSSTGTGGAYTF.

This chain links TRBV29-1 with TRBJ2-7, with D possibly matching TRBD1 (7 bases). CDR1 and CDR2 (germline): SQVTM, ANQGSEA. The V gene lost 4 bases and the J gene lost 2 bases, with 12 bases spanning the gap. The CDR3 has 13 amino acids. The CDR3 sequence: CSVVGGQTYEQYF. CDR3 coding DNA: TGCAGCGTTGTGGGGGGACAGACCTACGAGCAGTACTTC.

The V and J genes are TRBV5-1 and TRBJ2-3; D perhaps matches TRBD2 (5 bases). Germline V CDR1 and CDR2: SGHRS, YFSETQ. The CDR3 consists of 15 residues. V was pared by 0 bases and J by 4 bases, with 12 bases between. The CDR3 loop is CASSLEGDQADTQYF. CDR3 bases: TGCGCCAGCAGCTTGGAGGGAGACCAGGCAGATACGCAGTATTTT. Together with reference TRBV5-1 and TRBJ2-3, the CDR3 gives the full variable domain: KAGVTQTPRYLIKTRGQQVTLSCSPISGHRSVSWYQQTPGQGLQFLFEYFSETQRNKGNFPGRFSGRQFSNSRSEMNVSTLELGDSALYLCASSLEGDQADTQYFGPGTRLTVL.

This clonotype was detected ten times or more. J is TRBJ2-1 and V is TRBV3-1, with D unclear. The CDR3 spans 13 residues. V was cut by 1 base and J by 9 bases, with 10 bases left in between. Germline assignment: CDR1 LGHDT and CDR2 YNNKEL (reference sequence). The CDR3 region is CASSQVSDGEQFF. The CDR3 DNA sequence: TGTGCCAGCAGCCAAGTATCGGATGGTGAGCAGTTCTTC.

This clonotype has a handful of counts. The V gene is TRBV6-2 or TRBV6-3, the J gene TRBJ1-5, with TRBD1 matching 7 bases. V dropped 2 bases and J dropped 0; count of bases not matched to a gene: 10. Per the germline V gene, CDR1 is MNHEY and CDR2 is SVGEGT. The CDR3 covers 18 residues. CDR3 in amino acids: CASSYGRGAKYSNQPQHF. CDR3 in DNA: TGTGCCAGCAGTTACGGCAGGGGGGCGAAATATAGCAATCAGCCCCAGCATTTT.

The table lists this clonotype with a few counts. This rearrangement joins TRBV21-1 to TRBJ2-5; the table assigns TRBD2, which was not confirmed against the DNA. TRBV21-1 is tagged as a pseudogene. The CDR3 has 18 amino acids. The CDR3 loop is CASSNTTGLAGGQETQYF. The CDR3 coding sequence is TGTGCCAGCAGCAACACGACGGGACTAGCGGGGGGGCAAGAGACCCAGTACTTC.

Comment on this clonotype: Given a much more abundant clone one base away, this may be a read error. The CDR3 spells CASSERDATDTQYF. The CDR3 DNA sequence: TGCGCCAGCAGTGAGAGGGACGCCACAGATACGCAGTATTTT. The V gene is TRBV10-2, the J gene TRBJ2-3; D may correspond to TRBD1 or TRBD2 (5 bases each). Trimming took 2 bases from V and 2 from J, leaving 8 bases between them. The CDR3 has 14 amino acids. CDR1 WSHSY and CDR2 SAAADI come from the germline V gene.

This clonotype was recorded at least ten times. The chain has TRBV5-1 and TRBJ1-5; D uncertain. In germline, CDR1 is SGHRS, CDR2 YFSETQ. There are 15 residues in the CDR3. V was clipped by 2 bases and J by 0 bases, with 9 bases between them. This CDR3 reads CASSFDGYSNQPQHF. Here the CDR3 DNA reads TGCGCCAGCAGCTTTGACGGCTATAGCAATCAGCCCCAGCATTTT.

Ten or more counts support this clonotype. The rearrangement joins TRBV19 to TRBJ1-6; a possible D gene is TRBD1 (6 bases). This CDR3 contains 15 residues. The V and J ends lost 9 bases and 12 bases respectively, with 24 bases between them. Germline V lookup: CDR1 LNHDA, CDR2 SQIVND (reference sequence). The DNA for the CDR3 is TGTGCCAGCCACCCCCAACTAGGGGGGAATGGACCCCTCCACTTT. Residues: CASHPQLGGNGPLHF.

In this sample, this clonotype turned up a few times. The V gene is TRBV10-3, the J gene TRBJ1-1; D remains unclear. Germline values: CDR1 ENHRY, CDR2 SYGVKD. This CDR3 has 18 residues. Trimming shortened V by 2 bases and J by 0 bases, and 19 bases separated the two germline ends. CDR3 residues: CAISEPLGNEGMNTEAFF. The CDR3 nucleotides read TGTGCCATCAGTGAGCCATTGGGGAACGAGGGCATGAACACTGAAGCTTTCTTT.

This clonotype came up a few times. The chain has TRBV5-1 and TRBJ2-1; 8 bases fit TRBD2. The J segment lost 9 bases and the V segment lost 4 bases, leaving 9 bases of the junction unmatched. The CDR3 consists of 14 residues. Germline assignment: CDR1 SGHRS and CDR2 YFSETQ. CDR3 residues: CASSVTSVSAEQFF. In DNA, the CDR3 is TGCGCCAGCAGCGTGACTAGCGTCTCAGCTGAGCAGTTCTTC.

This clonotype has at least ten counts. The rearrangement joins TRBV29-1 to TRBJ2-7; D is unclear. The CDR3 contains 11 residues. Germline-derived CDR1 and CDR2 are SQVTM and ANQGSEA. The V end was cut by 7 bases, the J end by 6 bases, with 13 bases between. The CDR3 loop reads CSGFILGEQYF. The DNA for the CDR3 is TGCAGCGGTTTCATTCTGGGCGAGCAGTACTTC.